This TCR beta chain was sequenced during a study of blood T cell repertoires in COVID-19. Turning to the study itself: Sites across the United States, Italy and Spain contributed samples from acute and convalescent COVID-19. The cDNA or gDNA used as material had been derived from T cells, B-cell-depleted T cells, or PBMCs.

This CDR3 has 17 residues. Per the germline V gene, CDR1 is MNHEY and CDR2 is SVGEGT. Trimming took 6 bases from V and 3 from J; bases not matched to a gene: 13. Authors' processing steps: It was from reference gene primer amplification that nucleated cell counts were estimated. Profiling relied on immunoSEQ multiplex PCR, and the TCRdb table lists in-frame clones only, not all of them. The V and J calls and the clone size are those of that table, but D and trimming were determined from the DNA. Of over 45,000 clones listed, 85% are singletons. Specimen: peripheral blood. This TCR came from a human donor in a cohort sampled during active COVID-19. This chain connects TRBV6-2 or TRBV6-3 to TRBJ2-7, with 11 bases that match TRBD1. CDR3 bases: TGTGCCAGCAGCCCGGACAGGGGGCGAGGCTCCCACTACGAGCAGTACTTC. Translating it yields CASSPDRGRGSHYEQYF.